The 14 T cell receptor beta chains below come from one sample, sequenced in a study of T cells in women clearing cervical HPV infection. Measured with immunoSEQ multiplex PCR; TCRdb has only the in-frame clones, and not every one. The sample has 45,000 to 50,000 clones. The sequenced material came from blood buffy coat. The receptors here all came from a woman between 18 and 70 years old with a cervical HPV16 infection that either progressed to CIN3+ or cleared (not recorded which).

To note about this clone: The read is 3 residues too short to cover the CDR3 end, so that end is filled in from the germline J gene. The V gene is TRBV5-1, the J gene TRBJ2-5; 7 bases align to TRBD1. This CDR3 region has 15 residues. Looked up from germline, CDR1 is SGHRS and CDR2 is YFSETQ. Losses at the gene ends were 0 bases for V and 1 base for J; bases not matched to a gene: 3. This chain's CDR3 is CASSLEAGGQETQYF. Partial CDR3 DNA: TGCGCCAGCAGCTTGGAAGCAGGGGGCCAAGAGACC. Using reference TRBV5-1 and TRBJ2-5 for the parts outside the CDR3, the full variable domain is KAGVTQTPRYLIKTRGQQVTLSCSPISGHRSVSWYQQTPGQGLQFLFEYFSETQRNKGNFPGRFSGRQFSNSRSEMNVSTLELGDSALYLCASSLEAGGQETQYFGPGTRLLVL.

Comment on this clone: Read data end 3 residues before the CDR3 end; the end is taken from the germline J gene. The chain employs TRBV7-9 and TRBJ2-5, with D tentatively TRBD2 (5 bases). This CDR3 comprises 14 residues. Germline V gene data show CDR1 as SEHNR and CDR2 as FQNEAQ (reference sequence). V was shortened by 5 bases and J by 2 bases, with 12 bases between the two germline ends. CDR3 DNA, as far as it was read: TGTGCCAGCAGCCGTCTCGCGGGTCAAGAGACC. Translated, it gives CASSRLAGQET. The full CDR3 is CASSRLAGQETQYF. Together with reference TRBV7-9 and TRBJ2-5, the CDR3 gives the full variable domain: DTGVSQNPRHKITKRGQNVTFRCDPISEHNRLYWYRQTLGQGPEFLTYFQNEAQLEKSRLLSDRFSAERPKGSFSTLEIQRTEQGDSAMYLCASSRLAGQETQYFGPGTRLLVL.

A word on this clone: Read data end 3 residues before the CDR3 end; the end is taken from the germline J gene. The chain is built from TRBV5-1 and TRBJ2-2, with TRBD2 matching 9 bases. CDR3 length: 15 residues. Germline V gene lookup returns CDR1 SGHRS and CDR2 YFSETQ. Unmatched junction bases numbered 7, after V lost 4 bases and J lost 6 bases. CDR3 sequence: CASSAARGGAGELFF. The CDR3 DNA, read in part, is TGCGCCAGCAGCGCCGCCCGCGGGGGGGCCGGGGAG.

Concerning this clone: The read terminates 3 residues ahead of where the CDR3 ends, so the germline J gene completes it. The gene calls are TRBV20-1 and TRBJ2-1, with 8 bases lining up with TRBD2. V shed 2 bases, J shed 8 bases, and the junction held 8 bases outside the gene matches. The CDR3 is 14 amino acids. The germline V gene encodes CDR1 DFQATT and CDR2 SNEGSKA (reference sequence). The CDR3 here is CSARPSGGPYEQFF. The CDR3 DNA, read in part, is TGCAGTGCTAGACCCTCGGGGGGGCCTTATGAG.

Remarks on this clone: The sequenced fragment ends 3 residues before the CDR3 boundary, so the rest is inferred from the germline J gene. The chain couples TRBV20-1 to TRBJ2-3; the match to TRBD1 covers 8 bases. This CDR3 is 15 amino acids long. With 4 bases clipped from V and 3 bases from J, the junction kept 9 bases outside the gene matches. CDR1 DFQATT and CDR2 SNEGSKA come from the germline V gene (reference sequence). The sequenced CDR3 bases are TGCAGTGCTACCTCTGGACAGGGAGTAACAGATACG. The encoded protein is CSATSGQGVTDT. The whole CDR3 protein is CSATSGQGVTDTQYF.

A note on this clone: The read terminates 3 residues before the CDR3 end, so the remaining end is supplied by the germline J gene. The genes are TRBV5-1 and TRBJ2-2; D possibly corresponds to TRBD1 (5 bases). The ends were cut back, 4 bases at V and 5 bases at J, with 12 bases in the middle. The germline V gene has CDR1 SGHRS and CDR2 YFSETQ. The CDR3 covers 14 residues. CDR3 sequence: CASSPSRQTGELFF. CDR3 DNA, as far as it was read: TGCGCCAGCAGCCCCAGTAGACAGACCGGGGAG.

On this clone: The read ends 3 residues early relative to the CDR3; the germline J gene fills the gap. The genes are TRBV4-1 and TRBJ2-7, with a tentative D call TRBD1 (5 bases). Between the trimmed V and J ends, which lost 8 bases and 5 bases, there was a span of 19 bases. The CDR3 contains 14 residues. Germline loops: CDR1 MGHRA, CDR2 YSYEKL. Incomplete CDR3 DNA: TGCGCCAGCCGACGGACCCCGGCAGGGCACGAG. Encoded protein: CASRRTPAGHE. The whole CDR3 is CASRRTPAGHEQYF.

The sequenced CDR3 bases are TGCGCCAGCAGCGGGGGACAGGGGGGAAACATT. It encodes CASSGGQGGNI. The entire CDR3 sequence reads CASSGGQGGNIQYF. The gene calls are TRBV5-1 and TRBJ2-4, with TRBD1 matching 11 bases. The CDR3 goes on 3 residues after the read ends, and that part is filled in from the germline J gene. CDR3 length equals 14 residues. Germline CDR1 reads SGHRS; CDR2 reads YFSETQ. The J segment lost 6 bases and the V segment lost 4 bases, leaving 3 bases of the junction unmatched.

Notes on this clone: From the germline J gene comes the end of the CDR3, since the read stops 3 residues before it. This chain links TRBV30 with TRBJ1-1; TRBD1 is a possible D gene (5 bases). Deletions cut 5 bases from V and 0 bases from J, with 7 bases between. This CDR3 is built from 12 residues. Germline lookup yields CDR1 GTSNPN and CDR2 SVGIG (reference sequence). The CDR3 loop reads CAWDRLNTEAFF. The covered CDR3 bases are TGTGCCTGGGACAGATTGAACACTGAA. Filled out from reference TRBV30 and TRBJ1-1, the complete variable domain reads SQTIHQWPATLVQPVGSPLSLECTVEGTSNPNLYWYRQAAGRGLQLLFYSVGIGQISSEVPQNLSASRPQDRQFILSSKKLLLSDSGFYLCAWDRLNTEAFFGQGTRLTVV.

Concerning this clone itself: Read sequence stops 3 residues before the CDR3 end, and the germline J gene provides the missing end. This sequence joins TRBV11-2 and TRBJ2-4; no clear D. The CDR3 contains 15 residues. V lost 0 bases to trimming and J lost 0 bases, with 6 bases between them. CDR1 and CDR2 (germline): SGHAT, FQNNGV. The sequenced CDR3 bases are TGTGCCAGCAGCTTAGATCCCCTAGCCAAAAACATT. Translating it yields CASSLDPLAKNI. The whole CDR3 sequence is CASSLDPLAKNIQYF.

Concerning this clone itself: From the germline J gene comes the end of the CDR3, since the read stops 3 residues before it. The rearrangement uses TRBV18 and TRBJ2-5; 7 positions match TRBD1. Looked up from germline, CDR1 is KGHSH and CDR2 is LQKENI. The V segment lost 4 bases and the J segment 6 bases; nucleotides outside the gene matches: 5. The CDR3 totals 13 residues. CDR3 DNA (partial): TGTGCCAGCTCACAACAGGGGCAGCAGACC. Its translation is CASSQQGQQT. The full CDR3 protein is CASSQQGQQTQYF.

The DNA read from the CDR3 is TGCAGTGCTAGAGATCATCTAACGAACACCGGGGAG. Amino acid sequence: CSARDHLTNTGE. In full, the CDR3 reads CSARDHLTNTGELFF. The chain carries TRBV20-1 and TRBJ2-2; D remains ambiguous. The CDR3 extends 3 residues past the end of the read, so its final part is completed from the germline J gene. The V gene lost 0 bases and the J gene lost 0 bases, with 8 bases spanning the gap. This CDR3 has 15 amino acids. Germline CDR1 reads DFQATT; CDR2 reads SNEGSKA (reference sequence).

Concerning this clone: The read comes to an end 3 residues before the CDR3 does, leaving the germline J gene to fill in the end. The V call is TRBV19, the J call TRBJ2-2; weak D call: TRBD1 (6 bases). Germline V gene data show CDR1 as LNHDA and CDR2 as SQIVND (reference sequence). This CDR3 is built from 16 residues. CDR3 DNA (partial): TGTGCCAGTAGAAGGCCGGGGACAACAACTAATGAAAAG. This codes for CASRRPGTTTNEK. The entire CDR3 protein reads CASRRPGTTTNEKLFF.

Of note for this clone: The read terminates 3 residues before the CDR3 end, so the remaining end is supplied by the germline J gene. The V gene is TRBV7-3, the J gene TRBJ1-1, with D perhaps matching TRBD1 (5 bases). Germline CDR1 is SGHTA and CDR2 is FQGTGA. This CDR3 is built from 13 residues. The chain's CDR3 is CASSLMKSGIAFF. CDR3 DNA (partial): TGTGCCAGCAGCTTAATGAAGTCAGGGATA.